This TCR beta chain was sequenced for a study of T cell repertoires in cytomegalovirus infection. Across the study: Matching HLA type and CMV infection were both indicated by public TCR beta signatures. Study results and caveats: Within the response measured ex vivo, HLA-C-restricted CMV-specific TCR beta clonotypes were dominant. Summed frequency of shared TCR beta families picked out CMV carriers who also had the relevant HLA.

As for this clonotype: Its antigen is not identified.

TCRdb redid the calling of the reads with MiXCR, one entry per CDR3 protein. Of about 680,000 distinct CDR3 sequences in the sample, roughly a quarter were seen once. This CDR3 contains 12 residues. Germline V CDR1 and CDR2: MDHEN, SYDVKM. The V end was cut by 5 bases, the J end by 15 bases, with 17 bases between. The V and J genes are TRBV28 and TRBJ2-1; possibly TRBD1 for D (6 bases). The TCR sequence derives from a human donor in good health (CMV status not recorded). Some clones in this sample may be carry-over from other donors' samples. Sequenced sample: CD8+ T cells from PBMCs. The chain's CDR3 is CASSGNRAERFF. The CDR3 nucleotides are TGTGCCAGCAGTGGAAACAGGGCCGAACGGTTCTTC.